The clone carrying this T cell receptor beta chain was picked up many times. Antigen unknown. This sample is part of a study of glioma-infiltrating T cells. Broader study findings: Non-neoplastic patients had below-expected tissue-blood divergence, while all gliomas exceeded expectation. CDR3 overlap between tissue and blood was very small.

Amplification of TCR alpha and beta CDR3 regions from RNA used iRepertoire nested multiplex PCR. Input was roughly 95-450 ng of tissue mRNA or PBMC total RNA. In TCRdb, the multiplex PCR reads were re-called with MiXCR into one record per CDR3 protein. Seen here are approximately 120,000 distinct CDR3 sequences, roughly 24% observed once, and the top ten hold approximately 14%. The sequence derives from a human donor with low-grade glioma or glioblastoma, undergoing nonglioma brain surgery, or in good health (not recorded which). The sequencing sample was made of glioma tissue, nonneoplastic brain tissue, or PBMCs (not recorded which).

The CDR3: CSVVRGLSYEQYF. For the CDR3, the DNA is TGCAGCGTTGTACGGGGACTCTCCTACGAGCAGTACTTC. J is TRBJ2-7 and V is TRBV29-1, with TRBD2 as a possible D gene (6 bases). Trimming removed 4 bases from V and 0 bases from J, with 10 bases in between. The CDR3 has 13 residues. Germline CDR1 is SQVTM and CDR2 is ANQGSEA.